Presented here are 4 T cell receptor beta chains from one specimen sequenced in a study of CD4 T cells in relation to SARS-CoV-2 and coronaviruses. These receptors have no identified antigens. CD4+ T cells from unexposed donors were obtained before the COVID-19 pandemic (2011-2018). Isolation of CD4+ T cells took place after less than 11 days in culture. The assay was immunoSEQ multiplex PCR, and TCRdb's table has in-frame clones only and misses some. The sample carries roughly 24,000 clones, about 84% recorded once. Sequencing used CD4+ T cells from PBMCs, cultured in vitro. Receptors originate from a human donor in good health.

The CDR3 is CSASLGQREPQHF. DNA of the CDR3: TGCAGTGCTAGTTTGGGGCAGAGGGAGCCCCAGCATTTT. V usage is TRBV20-1 and J usage is TRBJ1-5, with TRBD1 as a possible D gene (5 bases). V shed 3 bases and J shed 8 bases, with 14 bases lying between them. From germline, CDR1 is DFQATT and CDR2 SNEGSKA (reference sequence). CDR3 length: 13 amino acids.

DNA of the CDR3: TGTGCCAGTAGTACAGGGGGCACCTATGGCTACACCTTC. Residues: CASSTGGTYGYTF. This sequence joins TRBV19 and TRBJ1-2; 8 bases match TRBD1. Trimming took 4 bases from V and 4 from J; bases not matched to a gene: 2. The CDR3 totals 13 residues. Germline V gene data show CDR1 as LNHDA and CDR2 as SQIVND (reference sequence).

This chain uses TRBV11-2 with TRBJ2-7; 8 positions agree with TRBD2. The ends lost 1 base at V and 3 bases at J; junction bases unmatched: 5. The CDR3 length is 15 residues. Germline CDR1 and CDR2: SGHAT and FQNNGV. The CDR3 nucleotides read TGTGCCAGCAGCTTAGGACTAGCGCCGAACTACGAGCAGTACTTC. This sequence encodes CASSLGLAPNYEQYF.

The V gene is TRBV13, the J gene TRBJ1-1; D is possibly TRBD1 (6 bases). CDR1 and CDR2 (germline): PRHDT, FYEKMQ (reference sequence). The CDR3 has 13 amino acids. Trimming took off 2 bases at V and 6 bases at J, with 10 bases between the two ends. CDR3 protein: CASSLSGVPEAFF. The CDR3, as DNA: TGTGCCAGCAGCTTATCAGGGGTCCCTGAAGCTTTCTTT.